These 24 T cell receptor beta chains came from one sample sequenced in a study of T cell clones after liver transplantation. Generated by immunoSEQ multiplex PCR, the TCRdb table keeps only in-frame clones and is missing some. The sample lists 77,000 or so clones, about four fifths occurring once. Sample: CD4+ T cells from blood, taken 12 months after liver transplant. These receptors all come from a human patient who received a liver transplant. Some T cells may arise from the graft donor.

The rearrangement links TRBV10-3 to TRBJ1-4; tentative D call: TRBD1 (6 bases). V was pared by 10 bases and J by 3 bases, with 12 bases between. Germline loops: CDR1 ENHRY, CDR2 SYGVKD. The CDR3 is made up of 13 amino acids. CDR3 residues: CATLDRPNEKLFF. Here the CDR3 DNA reads TGTGCCACCCTGGACAGACCTAATGAAAAACTGTTTTTT.

The V gene is TRBV7-9, the J gene TRBJ2-3; 8 bases match TRBD2. J lost 4 bases, V lost 5 bases, and 11 bases had no gene match. Germline CDR1 and CDR2: SEHNR and FQNEAQ (reference sequence). The CDR3 spans 16 residues. CDR3 coding DNA: TGTGCCAGCAGCCAGGGACTAGGGTTCGGCGCAGATACGCAGTATTTT. Translation: CASSQGLGFGADTQYF.

The V and J genes are TRBV5-1 and TRBJ2-3, with 12 bases fitting TRBD2. The CDR3 is 15 residues long. CDR1 SGHRS and CDR2 YFSETQ come from the germline V gene. J lost 3 bases, V lost 5 bases, and 4 bases had no gene match. The chain's CDR3 is CASRLAGGSTDTQYF. The CDR3 coding sequence is TGCGCCAGCAGGCTAGCGGGAGGGAGTACAGATACGCAGTATTTT.

This clone was seen a handful of times. This chain links TRBV7-9 with TRBJ1-1; 9 bases match TRBD1. Germline V gene data show CDR1 as SEHNR and CDR2 as FQNEAQ (reference sequence). The CDR3 has 17 residues. The junction had 16 bases not matched to a gene; V was cut back by 5 bases and J by 6 bases. This chain's CDR3 is CASSALWTGVQRAEAFF. In nucleotides, the CDR3 is TGTGCCAGCAGCGCACTATGGACAGGGGTTCAAAGAGCTGAAGCTTTCTTT.

J is TRBJ1-1 and V is TRBV27; 8 positions agree with TRBD1. In germline, CDR1 is MNHEY, CDR2 SMNVEV (reference sequence). The V and J ends lost 6 bases and 1 base, in that order; junction bases with no gene match: 7. The CDR3 spans 15 residues. This CDR3 is CASSRLDRANTEAFF. DNA for the CDR3: TGTGCCAGCAGCCGCCTGGACAGGGCGAACACTGAAGCTTTCTTT.

This clone has just one count. The chain joins TRBV15 to TRBJ2-5; D possibly uses TRBD1 or TRBD2 (5 bases each). The germline V and J ends were trimmed by 0 bases and 10 bases, with 24 bases remaining between them. CDR1 and CDR2 (germline): LNHNV, YYDKDF (reference sequence). The CDR3 runs 17 residues. DNA of the CDR3: TGTGCCACCAGCAGAGATGAGACTCTAATTGGTGATGGGGGCCAGTACTTC. Protein: CATSRDETLIGDGGQYF. Supplemented by reference TRBV15 and TRBJ2-5, the full variable domain reads DAMVIQNPRYQVTQFGKPVTLSCSQTLNHNVMYWYQQKSSQAPKLLFHYYDKDFNNEADTPDNFQSRRPNTSFCFLDIRSPGLGDTAMYLCATSRDETLIGDGGQYFGPGTRLLVL.

The chain uses TRBV28 and TRBJ2-2; D is unresolved. V gave up 7 bases and J gave up 2 bases, with 2 bases separating them. This CDR3 has 11 amino acids. Looked up from germline, CDR1 is MDHEN and CDR2 is SYDVKM. CDR3 sequence: CASINTGELFF. The DNA of the CDR3 is TGTGCCAGCATAAACACCGGGGAGCTGTTTTTT.

The chain uses TRBV27 and TRBJ2-7, with 14 bases matching TRBD2. The CDR3 has 13 amino acids. V lost 9 bases and J lost 6; bases outside the gene matches: 4. CDR1 and CDR2 (germline): MNHEY, SMNVEV (reference sequence). DNA for the CDR3: TGTGCCAGTCGGACTAGCGGGAGGAGCGAGCAGTACTTC. Residues: CASRTSGRSEQYF.

The chain links TRBV28 to TRBJ1-1; D unclear. The V end was cut by 2 bases, the J end by 1 base, with 2 bases between. Per the germline V gene, CDR1 is MDHEN and CDR2 is SYDVKM. The length of the CDR3 is 12 residues. In nucleotides, the CDR3 is TGTGCCAGCAGTTTAACGAACACTGAAGCTTTCTTT. Its translation is CASSLTNTEAFF.

The chain has TRBV10-3 and TRBJ2-1; possibly TRBD2 for D (5 bases). The CDR3 loop spans 11 amino acids. V dropped 6 bases and J dropped 9 bases, with 9 bases sitting between them. Germline V lookup: CDR1 ENHRY, CDR2 SYGVKD. DNA of the CDR3: TGTGCCATCAGCCAAGGGAGTGAGCAGTTCTTC. Residues: CAISQGSEQFF.

The chain is built from TRBV4-3 and TRBJ1-1; D is unresolved. V lost 5 bases to trimming and J lost 2 bases, with 9 bases between them. The CDR3 sequence is 13 residues long. The germline CDR1 and CDR2 sequences are LGHNA and YSLEER. CDR3 residues: CASSFSVNTEAFF. CDR3 sequence (DNA): TGCGCCAGCAGCTTTTCGGTAAACACTGAAGCTTTCTTT.

The sample holds a few counts of this clone. The chain carries TRBV28 and TRBJ1-1; 7 bases fit TRBD1. The germline gives CDR1 MDHEN, CDR2 SYDVKM. J lost 0 bases, V lost 5 bases, and 6 bases had no gene match. The CDR3 runs to 15 residues. The CDR3 DNA reads TGTGCCAGCAGTACAGGGGCAGGTATGAACACTGAAGCTTTCTTT. Translating gives CASSTGAGMNTEAFF.

The V and J genes are TRBV2 and TRBJ2-5; TRBD2 might be the D (5 bases). There are 13 residues in the CDR3. V lost 0 bases to trimming and J lost 4 bases, with 6 bases between them. Germline V gives CDR1 SNHLY, CDR2 FYNNEI. CDR3 in DNA: TGTGCCAGCAGTGAAGCAGAGGGAGAGACCCAGTACTTC. Translated: CASSEAEGETQYF.

J is TRBJ2-3 and V is TRBV7-9; a possible D gene is TRBD1 (6 bases). The CDR3 totals 16 residues. CDR1 SEHNR and CDR2 FQNEAQ come from the germline V gene (reference sequence). The V end was cut by 1 base, the J end by 2 bases, with 13 bases between. CDR3 coding DNA: TGTGCCAGCAGCTTAGACCCCGGGACATACACAGATACGCAGTATTTT. Amino acids: CASSLDPGTYTDTQYF.

The V gene is TRBV9, the J gene TRBJ1-2; 7 bases are shared with TRBD1. Trimming at V came to 0 bases and at J to 2 bases, leaving 10 bases not matched to a gene. CDR3 length equals 17 residues. Looked up from germline, CDR1 is SGDLS and CDR2 is YYNGEE. CDR3 sequence reads: CASSVGPKRGRNYGYTF. The DNA of the CDR3 is TGTGCCAGCAGCGTAGGACCCAAAAGGGGGCGAAACTATGGCTACACCTTC. Filled out from reference TRBV9 and TRBJ1-2, the complete variable domain reads DSGVTQTPKHLITATGQRVTLRCSPRSGDLSVYWYQQSLDQGLQFLIQYYNGEERAKGNILERFSAQQFPDLHSELNLSSLELGDSALYFCASSVGPKRGRNYGYTFGSGTRLTVV.

This clone came up once. This sequence joins TRBV15 and TRBJ1-4; D might be TRBD1 (5 bases). Trimming removed 3 bases from V and 4 bases from J, with 9 bases in between. The germline V gene has CDR1 LNHNV and CDR2 YYDKDF (reference sequence). CDR3 length: 14 residues. The CDR3 bases are TGTGCCACCAGCAGTGGGACTCTTAATGAAAAACTGTTTTTT. This sequence encodes CATSSGTLNEKLFF.

The J gene is TRBJ1-1, the V gene TRBV5-5; D call uncertain. CDR3 length equals 12 residues. In germline, CDR1 is SGHKS, CDR2 YYEKEE (reference sequence). V lost 4 bases and J 7 bases, leaving 11 bases between the germline ends. The CDR3 sequence: CASSHVRHEAFF. The DNA of the CDR3 is TGTGCCAGCAGCCACGTCAGACATGAAGCTTTCTTT. Using reference TRBV5-5 and TRBJ1-1 for the parts outside the CDR3, the full variable domain is DAGVTQSPTHLIKTRGQQVTLRCSPISGHKSVSWYQQVLGQGPQFIFQYYEKEERGRGNFPDRFSARQFPNYSSELNVNALLLGDSALYLCASSHVRHEAFFGQGTRLTVV.

Only a few counts were recorded for this clone. CDR3 nucleotide sequence: TGTGCCAGCAGGAAGCGGGACTATGTCTATGAGCAGTTCTTC. Translated: CASRKRDYVYEQFF. V usage is TRBV25-1 and J usage is TRBJ2-1, with 7 bases lining up with TRBD2. V was pared by 6 bases and J by 8 bases, with 10 bases of the junction left unmatched. The length of the CDR3 is 14 residues. From germline, CDR1 is MGHDK and CDR2 SYGVNS.

The chain has TRBV11-2 and TRBJ1-3; D not resolved. Germline V gene sequence: CDR1 SGHAT, CDR2 FQNNGV. This CDR3 is 15 amino acids long. Between the trimmed V and J ends, which lost 2 bases and 3 bases, there was a span of 11 bases. The CDR3, as DNA: TGTGCCAGCAGCTTAATCTTTGGAGTTGGAAACACCATATATTTT. The encoded protein is CASSLIFGVGNTIYF.

The J gene is TRBJ2-1, the V gene TRBV15; D call uncertain. The CDR3 is made up of 13 amino acids. CDR1 and CDR2 from the germline V gene are LNHNV and YYDKDF (reference sequence). Trimming took off 0 bases at V and 6 bases at J, with 6 bases between the two ends. The CDR3 reads CATSRDSSNEQFF. CDR3 bases: TGTGCCACCAGCAGAGATTCGAGCAATGAGCAGTTCTTC.

This clone has only a few counts. The chain combines TRBV18 with TRBJ1-5, with 9 positions matching TRBD1. The junction had 3 bases not matched to a gene; V was cut back by 3 bases and J by 6 bases. Looked up from germline, CDR1 is KGHSH and CDR2 is LQKENI. The CDR3 contains 14 residues. DNA of the CDR3: TGTGCCAGCTCACCCGGGACAGGGAGTCAGCCCCAGCATTTT. Translated: CASSPGTGSQPQHF.

This clone showed up just a few times. V usage is TRBV2 and J usage is TRBJ1-5; the D is unclear. The V gene's germline CDR1 is SNHLY and CDR2 FYNNEI. The CDR3 totals 14 residues. The V gene lost 3 bases and the J gene lost 4 bases, with 10 bases spanning the gap. CDR3 nucleotide sequence: TGTGCCAGCAGTGAGCGCCAGGAAAATCAGCCCCAGCATTTT. Its translation is CASSERQENQPQHF.

This clone showed up just a few times. The chain is built from TRBV7-2 and TRBJ1-5; tentatively, D is TRBD1 (5 bases). The ends were cut back, 5 bases at V and 6 bases at J, with 17 bases in the middle. CDR1 is SGHTA and CDR2 is FQGNSA in the germline V gene. The CDR3 covers 15 residues. Here the CDR3 DNA reads TGTGCCAGCAGCACGCAAACGGCCGGGGGTCAGCCCCAGCATTTT. Protein product: CASSTQTAGGQPQHF.

This clone has just a few counts. This rearrangement joins TRBV2 to TRBJ2-3; D gene ambiguous. The CDR3 runs to 12 residues. Germline-derived CDR1 and CDR2 are SNHLY and FYNNEI. With 4 bases removed from V and 7 bases from J, the gap between germline ends came to 9 bases. The CDR3 coding sequence is TGTGCCAGCAGTGCGGGTGGGAATACGCAGTATTTT. As protein: CASSAGGNTQYF.